The source of this TCR beta chain is a study of T cell responses to AZD1222 COVID-19 vaccine. Study conclusions and caveats: Receipt of two AZD1222 doses was followed by a rise in Spike-specific TCR breadth and depth.

This clone was observed once. Its cognate antigen is unknown. Assay: immunoSEQ multiplex PCR; the TCRdb copy retains only in-frame clones and omits some. This table has 100,000 to 110,000 clones, just under 90% appearing once. J was trimmed by 9 bases and V by 4 bases; bases with no gene match: 14. The CDR3 spans 16 residues. The germline V gene has CDR1 SGHRS and CDR2 YFSETQ. Material: peripheral blood, obtained on day 0 of AZD1222 vaccination. The receptor was isolated from an adult in good health. The chain carries TRBV5-1 and TRBJ2-1; 9 positions agree with TRBD2. DNA of the CDR3: TGCGCCAGCAGCCCCCCCTTAGCGGGAGTAGGGGGTGAGCAGTTCTTC. Translating gives CASSPPLAGVGGEQFF.